Presented here are 5 T cell receptor beta chains from one specimen sequenced in a study of T cell responses to AZD1222 COVID-19 vaccine. Only in-frame clones appear in the TCRdb table, and some are missing; sequencing was by immunoSEQ multiplex PCR. The data hold some 110,000 clones, with approximately 90% observed a single time. The sequencing used peripheral blood, collected on day 0 of AZD1222 vaccination. The receptors originated from an adult in good health.

This sequence joins TRBV29-1 and TRBJ2-3, with TRBD2 identical over 9 bases. CDR3 length equals 13 residues. The V segment lost 5 bases and the J segment 4 bases; nucleotides outside the gene matches: 4. Germline CDR1 and CDR2: SQVTM and ANQGSEA. The CDR3 reads CSVLSGSADTQYF. For the CDR3, the DNA is TGCAGCGTTCTTAGCGGGAGTGCAGATACGCAGTATTTT.

The chain has TRBV7-2 and TRBJ2-2; unclear D gene. Deletions cut 7 bases from V and 3 bases from J, with 12 bases between. Germline CDR1 and CDR2: SGHTA and FQGNSA. This CDR3 is built from 14 residues. CDR3 DNA sequence: TGTGCCAGCAACCCCAAAAGGGACACCGGGGAGCTGTTTTTT. This encodes CASNPKRDTGELFF. Full variable domain (remainder filled in from reference TRBV7-2 and TRBJ2-2): GAGVSQSPSNKVTEKGKDVELRCDPISGHTALYWYRQSLGQGLEFLIYFQGNSAPDKSGLPSDRFSAERTGGSVSTLTIQRTQQEDSAVYLCASNPKRDTGELFFGEGSRLTVL.

The chain carries TRBV6-5 and TRBJ1-1; 11 bases map to TRBD1. The CDR3 length is 15 residues. V was pared by 6 bases and J by 7 bases, with 10 bases of the junction left unmatched. Germline CDR1 and CDR2: MNHEY and SVGAGI. CDR3 nucleotides: TGTGCCAGCAGCCTGGGACAGGGGGTAAATTTTGAAGCTTTCTTT. Translating it yields CASSLGQGVNFEAFF.

This clone was counted once. This rearrangement joins TRBV9 to TRBJ1-1, with D possibly matching TRBD1 (6 bases). The CDR3 extends over 15 amino acids. Germline CDR1 SGDLS, CDR2 YYNGEE. Trimming took off 4 bases at V and 1 base at J, with 14 bases between the two ends. In nucleotides, the CDR3 is TGTGCCAGCAGCTCACAGGGAAACCCGAACACTGAAGCTTTCTTT. It yields the protein CASSSQGNPNTEAFF.

The rearrangement joins TRBV5-1 to TRBJ1-1; 10 bases are shared with TRBD1. Germline CDR1 and CDR2: SGHRS and YFSETQ. With 3 bases clipped from V and 3 bases from J, the junction kept 5 bases outside the gene matches. The CDR3 totals 15 residues. In DNA, the CDR3 is TGCGCCAGCAGCTGGGGACAGGGGTATGACACTGAAGCTTTCTTT. Translating it yields CASSWGQGYDTEAFF.